A selection of T cell receptor beta chains follows, all from one sample in a study of shared clonotypes between healthy human individuals. Clones were read by immunoSEQ multiplex PCR, and TCRdb kept only the in-frame ones, dropping some. The data show about 2.4 million clones, around 90% seen once. The sample comprised naive CD4+ T cells sorted from blood. These receptors all stem from a man younger than 35 in good health. CDR3s include the opening cysteine and the closing phenylalanine or tryptophan. The D gene is left open where the match is weak. Not every row has a clone size; where given, it reads once, few, many or a size class.

-	TRBV11-2	TRBJ1-5	13	-	TGTGCCAGCAGCTTAGATCGACAGCAGCCCCAGCATTTT	CASSLDRQQPQHF
-	TRBV19	TRBJ1-5	14	-	TGTGCCAGTCTCCCAGCGAATAGCAATCAGCCCCAGCATTTT	CASLPANSNQPQHF
-	TRBV4-3	TRBJ2-2	13	-	TGCGCCAGCAGCCAAGATGGGACCGGGGAGCTGTTTTTT	CASSQDGTGELFF
-	TRBV2	TRBJ1-5	15	few	TGTGCCAGCACCGAGGAGGGTGGGATGGGTCAGCCCCAGCATTTT	CASTEEGGMGQPQHF
-	TRBV19	TRBJ2-3	14	-	TGTGCCTCCCAGGCTAACCCGGGCACAGATACGCAGTATTTT	CASQANPGTDTQYF
-	TRBV27	TRBJ2-7	13	-	TGTGCCAGCAGTTCCTTCCCCGAGGGGGAGCAGTACTTC	CASSSFPEGEQYF
-	TRBV28	TRBJ2-3	11	-	TGTGCCAGCAGTCCGGTTAATACGCAGTATTTT	CASSPVNTQYF
TRBD2	TRBV5-8	TRBJ2-3	15	-	TGTGCCAGCAGCATAAGACTAGCGGGAGGGAATACGCAGTATTTT	CASSIRLAGGNTQYF
-	TRBV10-2	TRBJ2-6	14	-	TGCGCCAGCAATCCATACTCTGGGGCCAACGTCCTGACTTTC	CASNPYSGANVLTF
TRBD1	TRBV11-2	TRBJ1-1	19	-	TGTGCCAGCAGCTTAGGACCCCGGACAGGGTCGCCTCGGAACACTGAAGCTTTCTTT	CASSLGPRTGSPRNTEAFF
-	TRBV18	TRBJ2-7	15	-	TGTGCCAGCTCACCCCTGGGAGGCATCTCCTACGAGCAGTACTTC	CASSPLGGISYEQYF
TRBD1	TRBV5-1	TRBJ1-3	16	-	TGCGCCAGCAGCCCGTCGACAGGGGGCTTTGGAAACACCATATATTTT	CASSPSTGGFGNTIYF
-	TRBV7-9	TRBJ2-1	11	-	TGTGCCAGCAGCCAGGGAGATGAGCAGTTCTTC	CASSQGDEQFF
-	TRBV28	TRBJ2-7	15	-	TGTGCCAGCAGTTTTTCGGGCGGGAAGTCCTACGAGCAGTACTTC	CASSFSGGKSYEQYF
-	TRBV19	TRBJ1-5	14	-	TGTGCCAGTAGTATTAGTTTTTCGAATCAGCCCCAGCATTTT	CASSISFSNQPQHF
TRBD1	TRBV30	TRBJ1-1	14	-	TGTGCCTGGAGGACGACAGGGGCGCTAACTGAAGCTTTCTTT	CAWRTTGALTEAFF
-	TRBV10-3	TRBJ1-2	13	-	TGTGCCATCAGTGAGTTTGGCAGGTGGGACTACACCTTC	CAISEFGRWDYTF
-	TRBV4-3	TRBJ2-2	17	-	TGCGCCAGCAGCCACCACGACCGGGACTCGAACACCGGGGAGCTGTTTTTT	CASSHHDRDSNTGELFF
-	TRBV18	TRBJ1-3	16	-	TGTGCCAGCTCACCATCAGGGGCTAACTCTGGAAACACCATATATTTT	CASSPSGANSGNTIYF
-	TRBV5-1	TRBJ2-7	16	-	TGCGCCAGCAGCTTGGGCCCCCTTTACGGGACCTACGAGCAGTACTTC	CASSLGPLYGTYEQYF
-	TRBV7-9	TRBJ2-7	17	-	TGTGCCAGCAGCTTCTATACCGGGTCGCCTAGCAATTACGAGCAGTACTTC	CASSFYTGSPSNYEQYF
-	TRBV7-9	TRBJ2-5	15	-	TGTGCCAGCAGCTTTAGGGCCATCGGGCAAGAGACCCAGTACTTC	CASSFRAIGQETQYF
TRBD2	TRBV5-1	TRBJ2-5	16	-	TGCGCCAGCAGCTTTACTAGCGGGGGGACCCAAGAGACCCAGTACTTC	CASSFTSGGTQETQYF
TRBD2	TRBV5-4	TRBJ2-7	14	-	TGTGCCAGCAGCTCAGCGGGAGGGCACTACGAGCAGTACTTC	CASSSAGGHYEQYF
-	TRBV12-5	TRBJ1-1	14	-	TGTGCTAGTGGTTTGGCGCCCGGGACTTCCGAAGCTTTCTTT	CASGLAPGTSEAFF
-	TRBV6-6	TRBJ2-7	15	-	TGTGCCAGCAGTAAGGGACTCGCACCAACCTACGAGCAGTACTTC	CASSKGLAPTYEQYF